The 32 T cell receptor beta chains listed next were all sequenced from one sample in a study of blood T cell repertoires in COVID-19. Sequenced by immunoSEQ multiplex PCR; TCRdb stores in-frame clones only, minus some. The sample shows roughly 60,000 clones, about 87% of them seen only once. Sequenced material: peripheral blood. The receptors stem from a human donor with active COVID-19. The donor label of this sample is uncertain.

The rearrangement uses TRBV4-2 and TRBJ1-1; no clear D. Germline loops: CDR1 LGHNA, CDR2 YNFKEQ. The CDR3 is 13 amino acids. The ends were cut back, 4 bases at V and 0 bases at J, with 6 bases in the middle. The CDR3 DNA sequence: TGTGCCAGCAGCCCCGGGATGAACACTGAAGCTTTCTTT. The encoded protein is CASSPGMNTEAFF.

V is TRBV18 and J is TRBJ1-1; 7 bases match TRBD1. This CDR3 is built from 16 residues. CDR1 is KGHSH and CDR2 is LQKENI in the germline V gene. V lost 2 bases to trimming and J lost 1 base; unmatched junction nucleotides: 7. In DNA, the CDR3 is TGTGCCAGCTCACCAGTGTCGACAGGGACGAACACTGAAGCTTTCTTT. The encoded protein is CASSPVSTGTNTEAFF.

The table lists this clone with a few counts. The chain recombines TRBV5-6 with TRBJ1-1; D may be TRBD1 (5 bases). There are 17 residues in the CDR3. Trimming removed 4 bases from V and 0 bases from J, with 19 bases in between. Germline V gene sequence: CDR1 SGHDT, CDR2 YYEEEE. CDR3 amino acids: CASSLKKRQIMNTEAFF. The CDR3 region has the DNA TGTGCCAGCAGCCTAAAGAAGAGACAGATCATGAACACTGAAGCTTTCTTT.

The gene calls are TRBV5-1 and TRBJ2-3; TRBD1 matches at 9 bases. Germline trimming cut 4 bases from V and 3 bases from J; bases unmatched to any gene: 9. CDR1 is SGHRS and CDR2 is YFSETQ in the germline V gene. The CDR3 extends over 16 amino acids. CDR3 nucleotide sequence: TGCGCCAGCAGCCGTGACAGGGGGGATACTACAGATACGCAGTATTTT. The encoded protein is CASSRDRGDTTDTQYF.

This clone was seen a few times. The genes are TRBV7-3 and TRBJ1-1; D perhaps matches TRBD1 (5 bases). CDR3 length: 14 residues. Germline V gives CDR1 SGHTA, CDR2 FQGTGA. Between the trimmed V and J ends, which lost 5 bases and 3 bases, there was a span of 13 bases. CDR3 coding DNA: TGTGCCAGCAGCCCTAGGGGCATTGACACTGAAGCTTTCTTT. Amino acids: CASSPRGIDTEAFF.

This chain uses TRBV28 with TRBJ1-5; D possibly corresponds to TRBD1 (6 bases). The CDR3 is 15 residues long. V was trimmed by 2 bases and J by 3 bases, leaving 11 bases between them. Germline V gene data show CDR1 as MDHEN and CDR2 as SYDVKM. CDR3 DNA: TGTGCCAGCAGTTTAGGATTGGGGGCCAATCAGCCCCAGCATTTT. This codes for CASSLGLGANQPQHF.

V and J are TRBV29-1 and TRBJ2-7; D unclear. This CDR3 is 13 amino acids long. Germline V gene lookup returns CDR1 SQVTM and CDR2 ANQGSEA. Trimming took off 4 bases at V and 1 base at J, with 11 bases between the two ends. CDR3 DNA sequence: TGCAGCGTTGTGGGTCGGAGTTCCTACGAGCAGTACTTC. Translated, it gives CSVVGRSSYEQYF.

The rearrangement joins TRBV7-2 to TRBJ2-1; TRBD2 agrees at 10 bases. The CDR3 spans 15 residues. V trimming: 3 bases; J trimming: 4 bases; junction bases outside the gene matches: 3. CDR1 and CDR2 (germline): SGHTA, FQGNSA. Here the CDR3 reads CASSFLAGVYNEQFF. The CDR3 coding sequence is TGTGCCAGCAGCTTTCTAGCGGGGGTATACAATGAGCAGTTCTTC. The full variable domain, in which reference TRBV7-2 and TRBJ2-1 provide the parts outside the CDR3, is GAGVSQSPSNKVTEKGKDVELRCDPISGHTALYWYRQSLGQGLEFLIYFQGNSAPDKSGLPSDRFSAERTGGSVSTLTIQRTQQEDSAVYLCASSFLAGVYNEQFFGPGTRLTVL.

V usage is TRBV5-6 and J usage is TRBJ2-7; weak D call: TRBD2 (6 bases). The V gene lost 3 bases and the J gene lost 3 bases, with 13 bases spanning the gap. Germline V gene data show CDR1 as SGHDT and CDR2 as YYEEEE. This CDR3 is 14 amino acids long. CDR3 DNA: TGTGCCAGCAGCTCGGGACTTATTGGCTACGAGCAGTACTTC. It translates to CASSSGLIGYEQYF.

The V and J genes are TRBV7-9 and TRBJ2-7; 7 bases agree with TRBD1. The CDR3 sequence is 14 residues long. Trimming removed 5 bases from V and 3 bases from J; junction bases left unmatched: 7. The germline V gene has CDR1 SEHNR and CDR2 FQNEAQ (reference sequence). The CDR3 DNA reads TGTGCCAGCAGCCCTCCCGGGACAGTCTACGAGCAGTACTTC. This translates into CASSPPGTVYEQYF.

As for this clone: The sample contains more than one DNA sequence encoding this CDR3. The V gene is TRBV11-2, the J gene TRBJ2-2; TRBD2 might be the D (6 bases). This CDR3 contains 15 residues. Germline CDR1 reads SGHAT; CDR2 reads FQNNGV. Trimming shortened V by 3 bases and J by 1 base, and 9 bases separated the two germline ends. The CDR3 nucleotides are TGTGCCAGCAGCTTTTCGCGGGGGAACACCGGGGAGCTGTTTTTT. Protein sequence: CASSFSRGNTGELFF. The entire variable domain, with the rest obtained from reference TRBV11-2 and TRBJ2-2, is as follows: EAGVAQSPRYKIIEKRQSVAFWCNPISGHATLYWYQQILGQGPKLLIQFQNNGVVDDSQLPKDRFSAERLKGVDSTLKIQPAKLEDSAVYLCASSFSRGNTGELFFGEGSRLTVL.

This CDR3 reads CASSSRTGVNTEAFF. Written as DNA, the CDR3 is TGCGCCAGCAGCTCCCGGACAGGGGTGAACACTGAAGCTTTCTTT. This chain connects TRBV5-1 to TRBJ1-1; 9 bases align to TRBD1. The J segment lost 0 bases and the V segment lost 3 bases, leaving 3 bases of the junction unmatched. Germline CDR1 and CDR2: SGHRS and YFSETQ. CDR3 length: 15 amino acids.

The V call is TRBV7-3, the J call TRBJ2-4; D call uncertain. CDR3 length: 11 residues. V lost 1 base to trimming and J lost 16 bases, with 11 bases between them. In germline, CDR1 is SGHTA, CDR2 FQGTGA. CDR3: CASSLRAPIYF. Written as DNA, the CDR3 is TGTGCCAGCAGCTTAAGGGCGCCAATTTACTTC.

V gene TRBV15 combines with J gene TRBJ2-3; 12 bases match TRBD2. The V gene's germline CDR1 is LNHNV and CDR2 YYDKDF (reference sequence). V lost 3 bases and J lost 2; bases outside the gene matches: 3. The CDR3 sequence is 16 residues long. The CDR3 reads CATSSGTSGPTDTQYF. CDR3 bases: TGTGCCACCAGCAGTGGGACTAGCGGGCCCACAGATACGCAGTATTTT.

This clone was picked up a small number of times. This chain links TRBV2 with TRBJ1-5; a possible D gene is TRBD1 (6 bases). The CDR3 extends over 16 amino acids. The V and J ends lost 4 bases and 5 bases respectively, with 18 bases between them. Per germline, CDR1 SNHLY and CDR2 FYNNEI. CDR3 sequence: CASSAEQGFGDQPQHF. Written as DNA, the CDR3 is TGTGCCAGCAGTGCGGAACAGGGATTCGGAGATCAGCCCCAGCATTTT.

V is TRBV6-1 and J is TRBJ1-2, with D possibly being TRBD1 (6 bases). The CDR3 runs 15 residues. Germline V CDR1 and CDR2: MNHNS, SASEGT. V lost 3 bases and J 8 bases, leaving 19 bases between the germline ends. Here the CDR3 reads CASSEDSHTSRGYTF. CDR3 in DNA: TGTGCCAGCAGTGAGGACAGCCACACGTCCCGGGGCTACACCTTC.

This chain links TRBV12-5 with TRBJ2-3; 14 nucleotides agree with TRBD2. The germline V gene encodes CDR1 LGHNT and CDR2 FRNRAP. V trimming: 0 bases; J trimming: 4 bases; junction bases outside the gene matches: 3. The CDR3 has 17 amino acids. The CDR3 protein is CASGLVGLAGGPDTQYF. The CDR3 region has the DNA TGTGCTAGTGGTTTGGTTGGACTAGCGGGAGGCCCAGATACGCAGTATTTT.

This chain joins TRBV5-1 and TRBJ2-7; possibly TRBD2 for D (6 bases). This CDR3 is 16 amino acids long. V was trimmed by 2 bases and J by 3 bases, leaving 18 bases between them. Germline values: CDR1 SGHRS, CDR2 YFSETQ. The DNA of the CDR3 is TGCGCCAGCAGCTTAATAATGGGGGGTGCCGGCTACGAGCAGTACTTC. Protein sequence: CASSLIMGGAGYEQYF.

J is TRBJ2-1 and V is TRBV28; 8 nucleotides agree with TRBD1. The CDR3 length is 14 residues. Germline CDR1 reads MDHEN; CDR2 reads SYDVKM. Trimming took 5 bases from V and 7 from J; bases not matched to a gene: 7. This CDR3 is CASSPRTGKNEQFF. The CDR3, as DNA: TGTGCCAGCAGTCCCAGGACAGGGAAGAATGAGCAGTTCTTC. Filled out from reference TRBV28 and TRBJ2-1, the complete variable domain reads DVKVTQSSRYLVKRTGEKVFLECVQDMDHENMFWYRQDPGLGLRLIYFSYDVKMKEKGDIPEGYSVSREKKERFSLILESASTNQTSMYLCASSPRTGKNEQFFGPGTRLTVL.

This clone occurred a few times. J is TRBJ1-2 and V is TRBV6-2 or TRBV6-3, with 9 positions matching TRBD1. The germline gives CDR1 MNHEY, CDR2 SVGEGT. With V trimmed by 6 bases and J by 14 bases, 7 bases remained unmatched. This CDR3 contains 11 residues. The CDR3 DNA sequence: TGTGCCAGCAGCCTCGGACAGGGGAGGACCTTC. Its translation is CASSLGQGRTF.

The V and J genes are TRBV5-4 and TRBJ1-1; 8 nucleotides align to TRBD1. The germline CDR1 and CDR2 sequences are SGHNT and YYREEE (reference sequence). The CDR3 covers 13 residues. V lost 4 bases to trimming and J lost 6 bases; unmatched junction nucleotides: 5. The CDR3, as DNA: TGTGCCAGCAGCCTGGACAGGGTCGCTGAAGCTTTCTTT. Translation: CASSLDRVAEAFF.

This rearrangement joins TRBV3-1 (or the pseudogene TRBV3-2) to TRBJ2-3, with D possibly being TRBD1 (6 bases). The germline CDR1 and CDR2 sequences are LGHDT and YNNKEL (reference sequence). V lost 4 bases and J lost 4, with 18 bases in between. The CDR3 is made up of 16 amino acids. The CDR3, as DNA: TGTGCCAGCAGCCTGGGAGCACAGGGTCTGGCAGATACGCAGTATTTT. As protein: CASSLGAQGLADTQYF.

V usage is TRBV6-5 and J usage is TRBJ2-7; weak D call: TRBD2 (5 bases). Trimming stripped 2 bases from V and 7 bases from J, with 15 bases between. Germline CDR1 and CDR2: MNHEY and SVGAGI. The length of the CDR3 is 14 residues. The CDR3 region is CASSYPGTAEEQYF. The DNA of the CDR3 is TGTGCCAGCAGTTACCCCGGCACAGCGGAAGAGCAGTACTTC.

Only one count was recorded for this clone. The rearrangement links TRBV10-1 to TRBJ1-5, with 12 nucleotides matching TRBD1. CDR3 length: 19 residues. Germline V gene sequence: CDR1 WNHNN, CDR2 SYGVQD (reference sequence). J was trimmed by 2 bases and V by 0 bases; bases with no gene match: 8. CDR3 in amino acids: CASSESGQGAPSGNQPQHF. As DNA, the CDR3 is TGCGCCAGCAGTGAGTCGGGACAGGGGGCGCCCTCGGGCAATCAGCCCCAGCATTTT.

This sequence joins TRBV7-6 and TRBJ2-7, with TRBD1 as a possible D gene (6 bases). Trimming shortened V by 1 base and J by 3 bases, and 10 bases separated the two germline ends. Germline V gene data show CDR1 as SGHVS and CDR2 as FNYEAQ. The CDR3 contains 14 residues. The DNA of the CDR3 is TGTGCCAGCAGCTTAGGGGACACAGGCTACGAGCAGTACTTC. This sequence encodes CASSLGDTGYEQYF.

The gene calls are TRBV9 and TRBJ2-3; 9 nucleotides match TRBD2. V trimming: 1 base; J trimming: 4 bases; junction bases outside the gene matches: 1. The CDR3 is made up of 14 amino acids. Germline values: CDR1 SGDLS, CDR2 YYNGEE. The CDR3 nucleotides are TGTGCCAGCAGCGTAAGACTAGCGGCAGATACGCAGTATTTT. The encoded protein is CASSVRLAADTQYF.

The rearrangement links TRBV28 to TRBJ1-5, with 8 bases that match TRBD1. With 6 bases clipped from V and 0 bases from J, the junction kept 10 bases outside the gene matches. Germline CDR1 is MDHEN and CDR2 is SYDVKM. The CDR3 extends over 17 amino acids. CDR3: CASSRRTGSLSNQPQHF. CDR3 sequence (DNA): TGTGCCAGCAGCCGAAGGACAGGGTCCCTTAGCAATCAGCCCCAGCATTTT.

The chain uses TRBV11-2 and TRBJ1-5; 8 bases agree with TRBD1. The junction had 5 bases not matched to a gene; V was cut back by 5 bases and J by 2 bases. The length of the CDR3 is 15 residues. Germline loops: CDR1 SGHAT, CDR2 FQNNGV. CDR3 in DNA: TGTGCCAGCAGCGTCGGACAGGGAGGCAATCAGCCCCAGCATTTT. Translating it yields CASSVGQGGNQPQHF. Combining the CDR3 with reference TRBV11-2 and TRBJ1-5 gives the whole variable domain EAGVAQSPRYKIIEKRQSVAFWCNPISGHATLYWYQQILGQGPKLLIQFQNNGVVDDSQLPKDRFSAERLKGVDSTLKIQPAKLEDSAVYLCASSVGQGGNQPQHFGDGTRLSIL.

DNA for the CDR3: TGTGCCAGCAGCTTAGGGGTCCGGGGGTTGGACTATGGCTACACCTTC. Translation: CASSLGVRGLDYGYTF. The chain recombines TRBV7-8 with TRBJ1-2; tentative D call: TRBD1 (5 bases). The CDR3 totals 16 residues. Germline CDR1 SGHVS, CDR2 FQNEAQ. V was clipped by 1 base and J by 3 bases, with 15 bases between them.

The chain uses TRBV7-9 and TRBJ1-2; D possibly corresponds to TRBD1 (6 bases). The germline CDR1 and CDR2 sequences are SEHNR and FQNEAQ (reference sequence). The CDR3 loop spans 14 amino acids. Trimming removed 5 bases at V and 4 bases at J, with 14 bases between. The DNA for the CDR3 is TGTGCCAGCAGCGCTGTAACAGGGATCTATGGCTACACCTTC. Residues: CASSAVTGIYGYTF.

CDR3 in amino acids: CASSPRHGLVGGYTF. In DNA, the CDR3 is TGTGCCAGCAGTCCCAGACACGGCTTGGTTGGTGGCTACACCTTC. This chain links TRBV27 with TRBJ1-2; D is uncertain. The germline CDR1 and CDR2 sequences are MNHEY and SMNVEV (reference sequence). The V gene lost 5 bases and the J gene lost 7 bases, with 20 bases spanning the gap. This CDR3 region has 15 residues.

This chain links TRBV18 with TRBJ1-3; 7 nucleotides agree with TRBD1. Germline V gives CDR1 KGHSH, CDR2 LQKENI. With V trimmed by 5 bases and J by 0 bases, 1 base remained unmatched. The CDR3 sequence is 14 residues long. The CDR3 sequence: CASSGTASGNTIYF. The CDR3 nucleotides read TGTGCCAGCTCAGGGACAGCCTCTGGAAACACCATATATTTT.